The 27 T cell receptor beta chains below come from one sample, sequenced in a study of control samples from healthy donors and cancer patients. Only in-frame clones appear in the TCRdb table, and some are missing; sequencing was by immunoSEQ multiplex PCR. This sample's table has approximately 190,000 clones. Sample: blood. Receptors originate from a woman between 25 and 40 years old in good health.

V gene TRBV28 combines with J gene TRBJ1-4, with D maybe TRBD1 (5 bases). Trimming cost V 2 bases and J 8 bases, with 9 bases left between them. CDR1 is MDHEN, CDR2 SYDVKM, per germline. This CDR3 has 13 residues. CDR3 sequence: CASSLRQKEKLFF. The CDR3 DNA reads TGTGCCAGCAGTTTACGACAGAAAGAAAAACTGTTTTTT.

The chain joins TRBV7-8 to TRBJ2-1; D not resolved. CDR3 length: 13 amino acids. V was trimmed by 3 bases and J by 0 bases, leaving 3 bases between them. Germline V gene data show CDR1 as SGHVS and CDR2 as FQNEAQ. CDR3 DNA sequence: TGTGCCAGCAGCTTGGACTCCTACAATGAGCAGTTCTTC. It yields the protein CASSLDSYNEQFF.

The rearrangement joins TRBV6-7 to TRBJ2-2; 7 bases agree with TRBD1. TRBV6-7 is known as an ORF, though its function is uncertain. The V and J ends lost 1 base and 4 bases, in that order; junction bases with no gene match: 6. The CDR3 contains 16 residues. The CDR3 loop reads CASSYLTGKGTGELFF. CDR3 coding DNA: TGTGCCAGCAGTTACTTGACAGGGAAGGGCACCGGGGAGCTGTTTTTT.

The chain is built from TRBV30 and TRBJ2-1; maybe TRBD1 (5 bases). V lost 0 bases, J lost 6 bases, and 6 bases lay in between. The germline V gene encodes CDR1 GTSNPN and CDR2 SVGIG (reference sequence). The CDR3 contains 12 residues. CDR3 bases: TGTGCCTGGAGTGTTAGGGGCAATGAGCAGTTCTTC. Its protein is CAWSVRGNEQFF.

The chain carries TRBV10-2 and TRBJ2-7; tentative D call: TRBD1 (6 bases). Trimming stripped 5 bases from V and 2 bases from J, with 10 bases between. Germline lookup yields CDR1 WSHSY and CDR2 SAAADI. The CDR3 is made up of 13 amino acids. CDR3 amino acids: CASSQGNTYEQYF. Here the CDR3 DNA reads TGCGCCAGCAGTCAGGGGAACACCTACGAGCAGTACTTC.

The genes are TRBV19 and TRBJ2-4, with D possibly matching TRBD2 (5 bases). V lost 10 bases and J lost 3, with 10 bases in between. Germline CDR1 reads LNHDA; CDR2 reads SQIVND (reference sequence). This CDR3 has 12 amino acids. The CDR3 spells CATGISKNIQYF. The CDR3, as DNA: TGTGCCACCGGGATAAGCAAAAACATTCAGTACTTC.

CDR3 sequence: CASSPRTGGTGELFF. Here the CDR3 DNA reads TGTGCCAGCAGCCCGCGGACAGGGGGGACCGGGGAGCTGTTTTTT. The rearrangement joins TRBV7-3 to TRBJ2-2, with 10 bases matching TRBD1. V shed 5 bases and J 5 bases; nucleotides not matched to a gene: 5. The CDR3 is made up of 15 amino acids. CDR1 is SGHTA and CDR2 is FQGTGA in the germline V gene. Variable domain in full (rest from reference TRBV7-3 and TRBJ2-2): GAGVSQTPSNKVTEKGKYVELRCDPISGHTALYWYRQSLGQGPEFLIYFQGTGAADDSGLPNDRFFAVRPEGSVSTLKIQRTERGDSAVYLCASSPRTGGTGELFFGEGSRLTVL.

The chain links TRBV19 to TRBJ2-3; weak D call: TRBD1 (5 bases). Trimming removed 5 bases at V and 9 bases at J, with 18 bases between. The germline V gene has CDR1 LNHDA and CDR2 SQIVND (reference sequence). CDR3 length equals 14 residues. CDR3 bases: TGTGCCAGTAGTCCACAGATTTGGCAGGGCACGCAGTATTTT. Its protein product is CASSPQIWQGTQYF.

A note on this clone: The sample contains more than one DNA sequence encoding this CDR3. The chain carries TRBV6-5 and TRBJ1-5; D is undetermined. Germline V CDR1 and CDR2: MNHEY, SVGAGI. The length of the CDR3 is 13 residues. V lost 6 bases and J lost 0, with 6 bases in between. The CDR3, as DNA: TGTGCCAGCAGCCCGAATAGCAATCAGCCCCAGCATTTT. It translates to CASSPNSNQPQHF.

The rearrangement joins TRBV6-1 to TRBJ1-1, with 12 positions matching TRBD1. The CDR3 is 17 amino acids. V lost 2 bases to trimming and J lost 0 bases; unmatched junction nucleotides: 4. Germline loops: CDR1 MNHNS, CDR2 SASEGT. CDR3 loop: CASSETRDRGLNTEAFF. The CDR3 region has the DNA TGTGCCAGCAGTGAAACGAGGGACAGGGGGCTGAACACTGAAGCTTTCTTT.

The chain links TRBV2 to TRBJ1-2; 7 bases line up with TRBD1. CDR1 is SNHLY, CDR2 FYNNEI, per germline. The ends lost 6 bases at V and 8 bases at J; junction bases unmatched: 27. CDR3 length equals 19 residues. The CDR3 here is CASSYRGAPSAGAMTGYTF. The CDR3 bases are TGTGCCAGCAGCTACAGGGGCGCACCCTCCGCCGGAGCTATGACGGGCTACACCTTC.

The CDR3 sequence: CASRREASLNSPLHF. As DNA, the CDR3 is TGTGCCAGCAGGAGAGAGGCCAGTTTAAATTCACCCCTCCACTTT. V usage is TRBV28 and J usage is TRBJ1-6; D gene unclear. Germline CDR1 and CDR2: MDHEN and SYDVKM. This CDR3 comprises 15 residues. Trimming took off 6 bases at V and 7 bases at J, with 16 bases between the two ends.

The CDR3 loop is CSAPRYTEAFF. CDR3 nucleotide sequence: TGCAGTGCGCCTCGATACACTGAAGCTTTCTTT. The J gene is TRBJ1-1, the V gene TRBV20-1, with unresolved D. This CDR3 contains 11 residues. Deletions cut 6 bases from V and 3 bases from J, with 8 bases between. In germline, CDR1 is DFQATT, CDR2 SNEGSKA (reference sequence).

The rearrangement joins TRBV18 to TRBJ1-1; 12 bases align to TRBD1. Germline-derived CDR1 and CDR2 are KGHSH and LQKENI. The CDR3 covers 16 residues. The V segment lost 3 bases and the J segment 6 bases; nucleotides outside the gene matches: 8. The CDR3 DNA follows: TGTGCCAGCTCACCTAGGGACAGGGGGCAGGGTGCTGAAGCTTTCTTT. Protein sequence: CASSPRDRGQGAEAFF.

J is TRBJ2-5 and V is TRBV19; D gene unclear. The length of the CDR3 is 11 residues. The germline V and J ends were trimmed by 4 bases and 0 bases, with 0 bases remaining between them. The V gene's germline CDR1 is LNHDA and CDR2 SQIVND (reference sequence). CDR3 DNA sequence: TGTGCCAGTAGTAACCAAGAGACCCAGTACTTC. Translation gives CASSNQETQYF.

The V call is TRBV5-8, the J call TRBJ1-5, with D uncertain. V was clipped by 4 bases and J by 7 bases, with 9 bases between them. The CDR3 has 12 amino acids. Looked up from germline, CDR1 is SGHTS and CDR2 is YDEGEE. Here the CDR3 reads CASSGPRQPQHF. The CDR3 bases are TGTGCCAGCAGCGGCCCGAGGCAGCCCCAGCATTTT.

The gene calls are TRBV27 and TRBJ2-3; 10 positions match TRBD2. Germline assignment: CDR1 MNHEY and CDR2 SMNVEV (reference sequence). The CDR3 has 16 residues. J lost 2 bases, V lost 5 bases, and 7 bases had no gene match. In DNA form, the CDR3 reads TGTGCCAGCAGTCCCGCTAGCGGGGGATACACAGATACGCAGTATTTT. Its protein is CASSPASGGYTDTQYF.

The chain has TRBV4-3 and TRBJ2-6, with D perhaps given as TRBD1 or TRBD2 (6 bases each). The germline V gene has CDR1 LGHNA and CDR2 YSLEER. The germline V and J ends were trimmed by 4 bases and 1 base, with 14 bases remaining between them. The CDR3 sequence is 17 residues long. DNA of the CDR3: TGCGCCAGCAGCCGTACAAGGGGGGAGTCTGGGGCCAACGTCCTGACTTTC. This codes for CASSRTRGESGANVLTF.

The V gene is TRBV3-1 (or the pseudogene TRBV3-2), the J gene TRBJ1-2; D is possibly TRBD1 (5 bases). V lost 4 bases to trimming and J lost 8 bases, with 11 bases between them. CDR3 length equals 12 residues. Germline V lookup: CDR1 LGHDT, CDR2 YNNKEL (reference sequence). CDR3 loop: CASSPGPEGYTF. The CDR3 DNA reads as TGTGCCAGCAGCCCGGGACCGGAGGGCTACACCTTC.

J is TRBJ2-1 and V is TRBV5-1, with 12 bases aligning to TRBD2. V gave up 2 bases and J gave up 5 bases; unmatched junction bases: 2. This CDR3 spans 15 amino acids. CDR1 is SGHRS and CDR2 is YFSETQ in the germline V gene. The CDR3 sequence: CASSFRLAGDNEQFF. In nucleotides, the CDR3 is TGCGCCAGCAGCTTTAGACTAGCGGGGGACAATGAGCAGTTCTTC.

V usage is TRBV29-1 and J usage is TRBJ1-1; 9 positions match TRBD1. Germline CDR1 reads SQVTM; CDR2 reads ANQGSEA. This CDR3 region has 16 residues. V shed 5 bases and J 3 bases; nucleotides not matched to a gene: 13. The CDR3 loop is CSVHFRDRAKDTEAFF. In nucleotides, the CDR3 is TGCAGCGTTCACTTTAGGGACAGGGCGAAGGACACTGAAGCTTTCTTT.

The chain couples TRBV27 to TRBJ2-2; a weak D match, TRBD2 (6 bases). This CDR3 region has 12 residues. The germline gives CDR1 MNHEY, CDR2 SMNVEV (reference sequence). The V end was cut by 6 bases, the J end by 6 bases, with 8 bases between. CDR3 amino acids: CASRRLAGELFF. The CDR3 region has the DNA TGTGCCAGCAGGAGACTAGCCGGGGAGCTGTTTTTT.

The rearrangement joins TRBV6-5 to TRBJ2-7, with 9 bases identical to TRBD1. The CDR3 consists of 14 residues. V lost 5 bases and J lost 3; bases outside the gene matches: 5. CDR1 is MNHEY, CDR2 SVGAGI, per germline. Here the CDR3 DNA reads TGTGCCAGCAGTCCCGGGACAGGGCGCTACGAGCAGTACTTC. This sequence encodes CASSPGTGRYEQYF.

The chain carries TRBV6-5 and TRBJ2-7; D is unresolved. CDR1 and CDR2 (germline): MNHEY, SVGAGI. V was trimmed by 0 bases and J by 2 bases, leaving 11 bases between them. CDR3 size: 15 residues. The CDR3 DNA reads as TGTGCCAGCAGTTACTCCGCGAACGGACCCTACGAGCAGTACTTC. This translates into CASSYSANGPYEQYF.

The chain couples TRBV3-1 (or the pseudogene TRBV3-2) to TRBJ1-2, with 11 bases matching TRBD1. The junction had 10 bases not matched to a gene; V was cut back by 4 bases and J by 6 bases. The CDR3 consists of 16 residues. Germline CDR1 and CDR2: LGHDT and YNNKEL (reference sequence). The CDR3 DNA follows: TGTGCCAGCAGCCCCTCGGACAGGGGGCCTGAGGATGGCTACACCTTC. Amino acids: CASSPSDRGPEDGYTF.

The chain employs TRBV12-3 or TRBV12-4 and TRBJ1-2; the D is unclear. There are 13 residues in the CDR3. Deletions cut 8 bases from V and 3 bases from J, with 13 bases between. Here the CDR3 reads CASRGVFYYGYTF. CDR3 nucleotide sequence: TGTGCCAGCCGCGGGGTGTTTTACTATGGCTACACCTTC.

This chain connects TRBV3-1 (or the pseudogene TRBV3-2) to TRBJ1-5, with D maybe TRBD1 (6 bases). V was cut by 4 bases and J by 7 bases, with 11 bases left in between. Looked up from germline, CDR1 is LGHDT and CDR2 is YNNKEL (reference sequence). The CDR3 totals 13 residues. The CDR3: CASSLGDKQPQHF. The CDR3 region has the DNA TGTGCCAGCAGCCTTGGGGACAAGCAGCCCCAGCATTTT.